This is a list of T cell receptor beta chains from one sample in a study of CD8 T cells in ankylosing spondylitis. TCRdb reprocessed the 5' RACE reads with MiXCR, giving one entry per CDR3 protein. The sample has fewer than 250,000 distinct CDR3 sequences; 32% are singletons. The material sequenced was blood, either unsorted or a sorted T cell fraction (not recorded which). The origin of the receptors is a male donor with ankylosing spondylitis or in good health (not recorded which). CDR3s include the opening cysteine and the closing phenylalanine or tryptophan. The D gene is left open where the match is weak. Only some rows state a clone size, as once, few, many or a class for expanded clones.

abundance: few; d_gene: TRBD1; j_gene: TRBJ2-3; v_gene: TRBV7-9; CDR3aa: CASSFPRDSSTDTQYF; CDR3nt: TGTGCCAGCAGCTTCCCCCGGGACAGCAGCACAGATACGCAGTATTTT
abundance: few; d_gene: .; j_gene: TRBJ2-1; v_gene: TRBV12-3/TRBV12-4; CDR3aa: CASSSGLGGEEQFF; CDR3nt: TGTGCCAGCAGTTCCGGACTGGGGGGTGAGGAGCAGTTCTTC
abundance: few; d_gene: .; j_gene: TRBJ1-1; v_gene: TRBV10-2; CDR3aa: CASSETGPSTEAFF; CDR3nt: TGCGCCAGCAGTGAGACAGGTCCCAGCACTGAAGCTTTCTTT
abundance: .; d_gene: .; j_gene: TRBJ2-4; v_gene: TRBV10-2; CDR3aa: CASGPGEYIQYF; CDR3nt: TGCGCCAGCGGGCCGGGGGAGTACATTCAGTACTTC
abundance: .; d_gene: .; j_gene: TRBJ2-3; v_gene: TRBV24-1; CDR3aa: CATSDLRQDRFEDTQYF; CDR3nt: TGTGCCACCAGTGATTTAAGACAGGACCGGTTCGAAGATACGCAGTATTTT
abundance: once; d_gene: .; j_gene: TRBJ2-7; v_gene: TRBV7-9; CDR3aa: CASSLDILSYEQYF; CDR3nt: TGTGCCAGCAGCTTAGATATTCTGAGCTACGAGCAGTACTTC
abundance: once; d_gene: .; j_gene: TRBJ1-1; v_gene: TRBV20-1; CDR3aa: CSAQEKQGNTEAFF; CDR3nt: TGCAGTGCTCAGGAGAAACAGGGGAACACTGAAGCTTTCTTT
abundance: .; d_gene: .; j_gene: TRBJ1-2; v_gene: TRBV10-3; CDR3aa: CAISGSDGENFYGYTF; CDR3nt: TGTGCCATCAGTGGTTCGGACGGGGAAAACTTCTATGGCTACACCTTC
abundance: .; d_gene: .; j_gene: TRBJ2-3; v_gene: TRBV10-3; CDR3aa: CATRDISTDTQYF; CDR3nt: TGTGCCACGAGGGACATTAGCACAGATACGCAGTATTTT
abundance: .; d_gene: .; j_gene: TRBJ1-5; v_gene: TRBV20-1; CDR3aa: CSAGGGESNQPQHF; CDR3nt: TGCAGTGCAGGGGGAGGGGAAAGCAATCAGCCCCAGCATTTT
abundance: .; d_gene: .; j_gene: TRBJ2-5; v_gene: TRBV12-3/TRBV12-4; CDR3aa: CASSLGPEETQYF; CDR3nt: TGTGCCAGCAGTTTGGGACCTGAGGAGACCCAGTACTTC
abundance: once; d_gene: .; j_gene: TRBJ1-1; v_gene: TRBV12-3/TRBV12-4; CDR3aa: CASSWGRGVVRAEAFF; CDR3nt: TGTGCCAGCAGTTGGGGAAGGGGAGTAGTACGCGCTGAAGCTTTCTTT
abundance: .; d_gene: .; j_gene: TRBJ1-2; v_gene: TRBV28; CDR3aa: CASRQDSNYGYTF; CDR3nt: TGTGCCAGCCGACAGGACTCTAACTATGGCTACACCTTC
abundance: .; d_gene: .; j_gene: TRBJ1-5; v_gene: TRBV20-1; CDR3aa: CSAPELGGRHQPQHF; CDR3nt: TGCAGTGCCCCGGAGCTGGGGGGAAGGCATCAGCCCCAGCATTTT
abundance: few; d_gene: .; j_gene: TRBJ1-5; v_gene: TRBV6-5; CDR3aa: CASSYRRGGDSNQPQHF; CDR3nt: TGTGCCAGCAGCTACCGGAGGGGCGGAGATAGCAATCAGCCCCAGCATTTT
abundance: .; d_gene: .; j_gene: TRBJ2-5; v_gene: TRBV20-1; CDR3aa: CSASDPVDPGPETQYF; CDR3nt: TGCAGTGCTAGCGATCCCGTCGACCCGGGGCCTGAGACCCAGTACTTC
abundance: .; d_gene: .; j_gene: TRBJ2-7; v_gene: TRBV4-1; CDR3aa: CASSQVGGSEQYF; CDR3nt: TGCGCCAGCAGCCAAGTTGGGGGGTCCGAGCAGTACTTC
abundance: .; d_gene: TRBD2; j_gene: TRBJ2-5; v_gene: TRBV11-2; CDR3aa: CASRPYRLAGGAQETQYF; CDR3nt: TGTGCCAGCAGGCCCTACCGTCTAGCGGGGGGCGCACAAGAGACCCAGTACTTC
abundance: .; d_gene: TRBD1; j_gene: TRBJ1-6; v_gene: TRBV7-3; CDR3aa: CASGLGQPSSPLHF; CDR3nt: TGTGCCAGCGGCCTGGGACAGCCTAGTTCACCCCTCCACTTT
abundance: few; d_gene: .; j_gene: TRBJ2-7; v_gene: TRBV20-1; CDR3aa: CSARDDKGESYEQYF; CDR3nt: TGCAGTGCTAGGGATGACAAGGGGGAATCCTACGAGCAGTACTTC
abundance: few; d_gene: .; j_gene: TRBJ1-2; v_gene: TRBV7-9; CDR3aa: CASSIDSFPNYGYTF; CDR3nt: TGTGCCAGCAGCATCGACAGTTTCCCCAACTATGGCTACACCTTC
abundance: few; d_gene: TRBD2; j_gene: TRBJ2-1; v_gene: TRBV12-3/TRBV12-4; CDR3aa: CASSQGLAGTLYNEQFF; CDR3nt: TGTGCCAGCAGTCAGGGACTAGCGGGGACACTTTACAATGAGCAGTTCTTC
abundance: .; d_gene: .; j_gene: TRBJ1-2; v_gene: TRBV6-5; CDR3aa: CASSYGDPGDYGYTF; CDR3nt: TGTGCCAGCAGTTACGGGGACCCAGGAGACTATGGCTACACCTTC
abundance: .; d_gene: TRBD1; j_gene: TRBJ2-7; v_gene: TRBV18; CDR3aa: CASSPGGQGAYEQYF; CDR3nt: TGTGCCAGCTCACCAGGGGGACAGGGGGCGTACGAGCAGTACTTC
abundance: .; d_gene: .; j_gene: TRBJ1-5; v_gene: TRBV7-9; CDR3aa: CASSSDSYQPQHF; CDR3nt: TGTGCCAGCAGCTCTGACAGCTATCAGCCCCAGCATTTT
abundance: few; d_gene: TRBD2; j_gene: TRBJ2-1; v_gene: TRBV9; CDR3aa: CASSVGLAGAPGEQFF; CDR3nt: TGTGCCAGCAGCGTAGGGCTAGCGGGGGCCCCTGGAGAGCAGTTCTTC
abundance: few; d_gene: .; j_gene: TRBJ2-5; v_gene: TRBV6-1; CDR3aa: CASSQGQGLWETQYF; CDR3nt: TGTGCCAGCAGCCAGGGTCAGGGATTATGGGAGACCCAGTACTTC
abundance: few; d_gene: TRBD2; j_gene: TRBJ2-7; v_gene: TRBV9; CDR3aa: CASSVAGLAASYEQYF; CDR3nt: TGTGCCAGCAGCGTAGCCGGACTAGCGGCCTCCTACGAGCAGTACTTC
abundance: .; d_gene: TRBD1; j_gene: TRBJ2-6; v_gene: TRBV4-1; CDR3aa: CASSLWTGPDSGANVLTF; CDR3nt: TGCGCCAGCAGCCTATGGACAGGACCTGACTCTGGGGCCAACGTCCTGACTTTC
abundance: few; d_gene: .; j_gene: TRBJ1-1; v_gene: TRBV9; CDR3aa: CASSAYRVGAEAFF; CDR3nt: TGTGCCAGCAGCGCCTACAGGGTCGGGGCTGAAGCTTTCTTT
abundance: few; d_gene: TRBD1; j_gene: TRBJ1-6; v_gene: TRBV12-3/TRBV12-4; CDR3aa: CASSFGGTVSPLHF; CDR3nt: TGTGCCAGCAGTTTTGGCGGGACAGTCTCACCCCTCCACTTT
abundance: .; d_gene: .; j_gene: TRBJ2-7; v_gene: TRBV28; CDR3aa: CASGWTAEQYF; CDR3nt: TGTGCCAGCGGATGGACAGCCGAGCAGTACTTC
abundance: few; d_gene: .; j_gene: TRBJ2-7; v_gene: TRBV6-7; CDR3aa: CASKVGVWGEQYF; CDR3nt: TGTGCCAGCAAAGTAGGGGTTTGGGGCGAGCAGTACTTC
abundance: few; d_gene: .; j_gene: TRBJ2-5; v_gene: TRBV5-6; CDR3aa: CASSRTVVQETQYF; CDR3nt: TGTGCCAGCAGCAGGACGGTAGTCCAAGAGACCCAGTACTTC
abundance: .; d_gene: TRBD2; j_gene: TRBJ2-1; v_gene: TRBV5-1; CDR3aa: CASSLMSGGAGEQFF; CDR3nt: TGCGCCAGCAGCTTGATGAGCGGGGGGGCCGGTGAGCAGTTCTTC
abundance: .; d_gene: .; j_gene: TRBJ1-2; v_gene: TRBV12-3/TRBV12-4; CDR3aa: CASSLGLPYTF; CDR3nt: TGTGCCAGCAGTTTGGGACTGCCCTACACCTTC
abundance: .; d_gene: TRBD1; j_gene: TRBJ2-3; v_gene: TRBV12-3/TRBV12-4; CDR3aa: CASTFLDRDQDTQYF; CDR3nt: TGTGCCAGCACTTTCTTGGACAGGGATCAAGATACGCAGTATTTT
abundance: .; d_gene: .; j_gene: TRBJ2-2; v_gene: TRBV12-3/TRBV12-4; CDR3aa: CASSLGELFF; CDR3nt: TGTGCCAGCAGTTTAGGGGAGCTGTTTTTT
abundance: few; d_gene: .; j_gene: TRBJ2-3; v_gene: TRBV20-1; CDR3aa: CSARGLGGTDTQYF; CDR3nt: TGCAGTGCTAGAGGTCTGGGGGGCACAGATACGCAGTATTTT
abundance: .; d_gene: TRBD1; j_gene: TRBJ2-1; v_gene: TRBV28; CDR3aa: CASRPGTGGTSQFF; CDR3nt: TGTGCCAGCAGACCCGGGACAGGGGGTACTTCGCAGTTCTTC
abundance: .; d_gene: TRBD1; j_gene: TRBJ2-2; v_gene: TRBV11-1; CDR3aa: CASSLPFDNTGGPNTGELFF; CDR3nt: TGTGCCAGCAGCCTCCCATTTGATAACACAGGGGGTCCGAACACCGGGGAGCTGTTTTTT
abundance: .; d_gene: TRBD2; j_gene: TRBJ2-5; v_gene: TRBV20-1; CDR3aa: CSARPIAGAEQETQYF; CDR3nt: TGCAGTGCTAGGCCTATAGCGGGGGCCGAACAAGAGACCCAGTACTTC
abundance: once; d_gene: TRBD2; j_gene: TRBJ2-2; v_gene: TRBV10-3; CDR3aa: CAISEARTSGELFF; CDR3nt: TGTGCCATCAGTGAGGCCCGGACTAGCGGGGAGCTGTTTTTT
abundance: .; d_gene: .; j_gene: TRBJ1-1; v_gene: TRBV20-1; CDR3aa: CSACGPNTEAFF; CDR3nt: TGCAGTGCCTGCGGACCGAACACTGAAGCTTTCTTT
abundance: .; d_gene: TRBD2; j_gene: TRBJ2-5; v_gene: TRBV5-1; CDR3aa: CASSFGLAGGKQETQYF; CDR3nt: TGCGCCAGCAGCTTTGGACTAGCGGGGGGGAAACAAGAGACCCAGTACTTC